This T cell receptor (beta chain) is from a study of cytomegalovirus exposure and HLA in healthy donors. Findings of the study overall: Confirmation in vitro established that a few CMV-associated chains were specific for CMV antigens. There were 150 to 200 TCR beta chains listed as cytomegalovirus-associated. Most TCR sequences showed up rarely, but some public TCRs showed up in many donors.

A word on this clone: Its antigen is unknown.

The assay was immunoSEQ multiplex PCR, and TCRdb's table has in-frame clones only and misses some. The table has roughly 150,000 clones, around 89% seen once. The CDR3 spans 15 residues. CDR1 is SGHTS, CDR2 YDEGEE, per germline. After removal of 3 bases from V and 1 base from J, the junction contained 2 bases not matched to a gene. It was the roughly 120-subject validation cohort, separate from the approximately 700-subject first cohort, to which the donors belonged. The sequence derives from a man aged 18-30 years in good health and CMV-seronegative. The chain has TRBV5-8 and TRBJ2-3, with 10 bases that match TRBD2. The sequenced sample was PBMCs. In DNA, the CDR3 is TGTGCCAGCAGCTACGGGACTAGCGGCACAGATACGCAGTATTTT. Translating it yields CASSYGTSGTDTQYF.